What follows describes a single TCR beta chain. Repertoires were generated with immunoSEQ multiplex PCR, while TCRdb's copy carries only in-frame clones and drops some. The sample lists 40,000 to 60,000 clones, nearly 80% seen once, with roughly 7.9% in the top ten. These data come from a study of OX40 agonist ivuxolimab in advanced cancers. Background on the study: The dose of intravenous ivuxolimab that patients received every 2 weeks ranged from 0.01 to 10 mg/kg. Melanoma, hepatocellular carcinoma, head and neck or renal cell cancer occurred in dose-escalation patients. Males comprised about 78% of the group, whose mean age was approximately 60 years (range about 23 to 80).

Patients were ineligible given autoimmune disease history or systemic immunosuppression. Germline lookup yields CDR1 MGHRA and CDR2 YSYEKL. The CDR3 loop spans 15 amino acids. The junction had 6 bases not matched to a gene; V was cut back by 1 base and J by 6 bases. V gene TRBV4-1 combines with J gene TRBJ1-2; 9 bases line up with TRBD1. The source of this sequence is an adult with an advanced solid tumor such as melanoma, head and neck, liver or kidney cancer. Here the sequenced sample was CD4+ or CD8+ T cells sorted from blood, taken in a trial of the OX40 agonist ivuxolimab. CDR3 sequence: CASSQGDRASDGYTF. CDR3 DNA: TGCGCCAGCAGCCAAGGGGACAGGGCCTCGGATGGCTACACCTTC.